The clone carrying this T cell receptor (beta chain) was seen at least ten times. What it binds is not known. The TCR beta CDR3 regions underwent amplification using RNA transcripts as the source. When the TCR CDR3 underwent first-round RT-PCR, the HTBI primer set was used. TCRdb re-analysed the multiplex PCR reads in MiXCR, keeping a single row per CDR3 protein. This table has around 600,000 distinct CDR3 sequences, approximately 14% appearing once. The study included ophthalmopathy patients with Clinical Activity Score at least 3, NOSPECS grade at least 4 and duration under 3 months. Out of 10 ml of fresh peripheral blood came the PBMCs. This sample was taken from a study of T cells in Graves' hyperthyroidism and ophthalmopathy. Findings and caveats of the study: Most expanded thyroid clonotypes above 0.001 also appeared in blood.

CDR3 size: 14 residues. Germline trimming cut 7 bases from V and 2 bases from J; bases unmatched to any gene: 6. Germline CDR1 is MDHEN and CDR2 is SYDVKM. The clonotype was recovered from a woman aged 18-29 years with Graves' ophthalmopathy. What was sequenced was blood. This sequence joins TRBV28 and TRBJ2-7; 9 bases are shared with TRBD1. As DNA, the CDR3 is TGTGCCAGCACCCCCGGGACAGGGACCTACGAGCAGTACTTC. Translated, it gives CASTPGTGTYEQYF.